This T cell receptor beta chain stems from a study of PD-1 blockade in classical Hodgkin lymphoma. Of note for this clone: Its antigen is undetermined.

Every patient had relapsed following autologous stem cell transplantation, and cohorts differed in brentuximab vedotin exposure. Study-wide findings and caveats: Diminished baseline TCR diversity has been reported in newly diagnosed patients relative to healthy donors. Baseline diversity in complete responders resembled that of newly diagnosed patients. By cycle point C4D1, TCR diversity had risen significantly in CD4+ cells (but not CD8+ cells).

The method was immunoSEQ multiplex PCR; TCRdb's version includes in-frame clones alone and lacks a portion of them. This sample has roughly 100,000 clones, with around 89% found just once. With 4 bases clipped from V and 4 bases from J, the junction kept 18 bases outside the gene matches. CDR1 and CDR2 (germline): LGHNA, YNFKEQ. The CDR3 runs 19 residues. Sequencing was performed on peripheral blood mononuclear cells (PBMCs), taken before the second cycle of nivolumab. The source is a human donor with classical Hodgkin lymphoma. The chain uses TRBV4-2 and TRBJ2-5, with 10 bases identical to TRBD2. The CDR3 sequence: CASSPATFPAGGLGETQYF. The DNA of the CDR3 is TGTGCCAGCAGCCCAGCGACCTTCCCAGCGGGGGGGCTGGGAGAGACCCAGTACTTC.